The TCR beta chain described here comes from a study of Graves' ophthalmopathy and Graves' hyperthyroidism. Thyroid ultrasound, orbital computed tomography, TRAb, serum thyroxine and clinical symptoms formed the basis of diagnosis. The study's findings and limits: Blood shared most expanded thyroid clonotypes above 0.001 frequency.

About this clonotype itself: The antigen is unknown.

Amplification of TCR beta CDR3 regions used RNA transcripts. The workflow started with a first-round RT-PCR run with HTBI primers and then moved on to a second-round multiplex PCR. TCRdb redid the calling of the multiplex PCR reads with MiXCR, one entry per CDR3 protein. The table shows over a million distinct CDR3 sequences, with around a third occurring only once. CDR3 length: 14 amino acids. V was trimmed by 2 bases and J by 6 bases, leaving 14 bases between them. What was sequenced was peripheral blood or thyroid tissue (not recorded which). This sequence originates from an adult man with Graves' hyperthyroidism. The chain has TRBV12-3 or TRBV12-4 and TRBJ2-7, with a weak D call TRBD2 (5 bases). The CDR3 DNA sequence: TGTGCCAGCAGTTTAAGAGGGCGTAGTTTCGAGCAGTACTTC. Translation: CASSLRGRSFEQYF.